These 8 T cell receptor beta chains came from one sample sequenced in a study of graft-versus-host responses after intestinal transplantation. Profiling relied on immunoSEQ multiplex PCR, and the TCRdb table lists in-frame clones only, not all of them. The table has about 71,000 clones, 90% seen once. Their antigens remain unidentified. The sequences come from unstimulated CD8+ T cells sorted from spleen or lymph node cells, collected before intestinal transplant. Receptors originate from a human donor who received an intestinal transplant.

V is TRBV9 and J is TRBJ1-2; the match to TRBD1 covers 12 bases. CDR1 and CDR2 (germline): SGDLS, YYNGEE. Trimming cost V 4 bases and J 8 bases; bases outside gene matches: 15. CDR3 length: 17 residues. CDR3 residues: CASSPKQWGQGADGYTF. The CDR3 coding sequence is TGTGCCAGCAGCCCAAAACAGTGGGGACAGGGGGCTGACGGCTACACCTTC.

The rearrangement joins TRBV9 to TRBJ1-5; D is possibly TRBD1 (5 bases). Germline CDR1 reads SGDLS; CDR2 reads YYNGEE. Trimming removed 2 bases at V and 3 bases at J, with 12 bases between. The CDR3 contains 15 residues. CDR3 nucleotide sequence: TGTGCCAGCAGCGTCGATACAGGAATCAATCAGCCCCAGCATTTT. This translates into CASSVDTGINQPQHF.

The CDR3: CASSLGQTSGGDNEQFF. The CDR3 DNA reads as TGTGCCAGCAGCTTAGGACAGACTAGCGGGGGGGACAATGAGCAGTTCTTC. The chain joins TRBV11-2 to TRBJ2-1, with 14 bases lining up with TRBD2. In germline, CDR1 is SGHAT, CDR2 FQNNGV. Germline trimming cut 1 base from V and 5 bases from J; bases unmatched to any gene: 4. The CDR3 has 17 residues. Complete variable domain (other parts from reference TRBV11-2 and TRBJ2-1): EAGVAQSPRYKIIEKRQSVAFWCNPISGHATLYWYQQILGQGPKLLIQFQNNGVVDDSQLPKDRFSAERLKGVDSTLKIQPAKLEDSAVYLCASSLGQTSGGDNEQFFGPGTRLTVL.

This chain links TRBV2 with TRBJ2-3; 10 nucleotides line up with TRBD2. Germline CDR1 SNHLY, CDR2 FYNNEI. J gave up 0 bases and V 8 bases, and 5 bases lay outside the gene matches. The CDR3 runs to 15 residues. The CDR3 nucleotides read TGTGCCAGCGAAGCGGGGGGGCATAGCACAGATACGCAGTATTTT. This sequence encodes CASEAGGHSTDTQYF.

The chain joins TRBV13 to TRBJ2-5, with 7 bases identical to TRBD2. Germline CDR1 PRHDT, CDR2 FYEKMQ (reference sequence). The CDR3 is 12 residues long. V gave up 4 bases and J gave up 5 bases; unmatched junction bases: 1. The CDR3 spells CASSWGGETQYF. Written as DNA, the CDR3 is TGTGCCAGCAGCTGGGGGGGGGAGACCCAGTACTTC.

The rearrangement uses TRBV2 and TRBJ1-2; 8 bases map to TRBD1. The CDR3 sequence is 12 residues long. From germline, CDR1 is SNHLY and CDR2 FYNNEI. With 10 bases clipped from V and 8 bases from J, the junction kept 9 bases outside the gene matches. CDR3 loop: CATEVGQGGYTF. CDR3 nucleotides: TGTGCCACAGAGGTAGGACAGGGAGGCTACACCTTC.

This CDR3 is CASSLSGGSGETQYF. The CDR3 region has the DNA TGTGCCAGCAGTTTATCGGGGGGGTCTGGCGAGACCCAGTACTTC. The gene calls are TRBV27 and TRBJ2-5; 7 nucleotides line up with TRBD2. This CDR3 has 15 amino acids. The trim removed 0 bases at V and 5 bases at J, leaving 6 bases unmatched. Germline-derived CDR1 and CDR2 are MNHEY and SMNVEV (reference sequence).

The V call is TRBV6-1, the J call TRBJ1-6; possibly TRBD1 for D (5 bases). The CDR3 sequence is 14 residues long. In germline, CDR1 is MNHNS, CDR2 SASEGT. The germline V and J ends were trimmed by 3 bases and 6 bases, with 9 bases remaining between them. For the CDR3, the DNA is TGTGCCAGCAGTGACGGGACTCTTAATTCACCCCTCCACTTT. This encodes CASSDGTLNSPLHF.